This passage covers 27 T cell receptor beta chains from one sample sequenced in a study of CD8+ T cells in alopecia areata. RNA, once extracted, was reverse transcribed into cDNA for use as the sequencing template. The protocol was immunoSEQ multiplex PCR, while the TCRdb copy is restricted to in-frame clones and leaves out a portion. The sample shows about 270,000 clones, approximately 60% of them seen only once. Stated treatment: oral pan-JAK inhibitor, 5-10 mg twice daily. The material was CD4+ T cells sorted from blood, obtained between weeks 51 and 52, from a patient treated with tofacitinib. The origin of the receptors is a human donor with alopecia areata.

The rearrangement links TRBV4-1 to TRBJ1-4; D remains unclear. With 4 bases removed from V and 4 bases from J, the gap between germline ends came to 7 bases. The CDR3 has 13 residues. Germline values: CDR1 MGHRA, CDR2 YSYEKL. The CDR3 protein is CASSLQFNEKLFF. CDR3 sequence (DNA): TGCGCCAGCAGCCTCCAATTTAATGAAAAACTGTTTTTT.

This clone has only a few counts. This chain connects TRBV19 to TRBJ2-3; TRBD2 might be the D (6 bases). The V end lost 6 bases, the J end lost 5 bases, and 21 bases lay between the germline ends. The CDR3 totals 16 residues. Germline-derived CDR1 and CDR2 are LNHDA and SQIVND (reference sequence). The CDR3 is CASRAAGLPGIDTQYF. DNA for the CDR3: TGTGCCAGTAGAGCCGCGGGACTCCCCGGGATAGATACGCAGTATTTT.

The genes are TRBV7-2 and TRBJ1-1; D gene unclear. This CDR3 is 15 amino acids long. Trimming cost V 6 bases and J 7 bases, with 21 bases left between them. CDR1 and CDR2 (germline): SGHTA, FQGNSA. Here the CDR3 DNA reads TGTGCCAGCAGATCCCCTTTGTCCAAGGGTGTTGAAGCTTTCTTT. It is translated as CASRSPLSKGVEAFF.

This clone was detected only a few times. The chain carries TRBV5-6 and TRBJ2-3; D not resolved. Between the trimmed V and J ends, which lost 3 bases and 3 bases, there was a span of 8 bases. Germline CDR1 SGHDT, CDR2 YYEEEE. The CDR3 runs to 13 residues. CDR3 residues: CASSSFPTDTQYF. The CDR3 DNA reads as TGTGCCAGCAGCTCCTTCCCAACAGATACGCAGTATTTT.

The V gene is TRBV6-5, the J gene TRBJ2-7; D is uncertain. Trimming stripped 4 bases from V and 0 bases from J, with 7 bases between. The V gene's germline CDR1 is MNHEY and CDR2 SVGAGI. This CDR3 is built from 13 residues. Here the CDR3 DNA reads TGTGCCAGCAGTTCGGCGTACTCCTACGAGCAGTACTTC. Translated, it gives CASSSAYSYEQYF.

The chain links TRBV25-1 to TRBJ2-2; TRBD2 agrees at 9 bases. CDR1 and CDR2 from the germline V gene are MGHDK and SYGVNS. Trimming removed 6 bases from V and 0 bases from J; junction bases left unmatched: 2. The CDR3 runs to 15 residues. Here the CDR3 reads CASSIAGANTGELFF. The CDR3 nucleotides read TGTGCCAGCAGCATAGCGGGGGCGAACACCGGGGAGCTGTTTTTT.

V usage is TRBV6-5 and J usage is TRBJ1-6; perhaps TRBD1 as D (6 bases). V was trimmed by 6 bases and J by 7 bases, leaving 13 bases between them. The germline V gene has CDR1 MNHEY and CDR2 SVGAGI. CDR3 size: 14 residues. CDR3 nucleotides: TGTGCCAGCAGGGACAGTCACTCCAATTCACCCCTCCACTTT. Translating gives CASRDSHSNSPLHF.

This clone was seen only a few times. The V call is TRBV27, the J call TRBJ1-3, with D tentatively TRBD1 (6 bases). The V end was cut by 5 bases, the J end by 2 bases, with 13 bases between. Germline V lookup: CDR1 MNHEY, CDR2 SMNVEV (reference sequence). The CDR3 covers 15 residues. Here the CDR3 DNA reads TGTGCCAGCAGTCGCAGGACAGCTCCTGGAAACACCATATATTTT. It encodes CASSRRTAPGNTIYF.

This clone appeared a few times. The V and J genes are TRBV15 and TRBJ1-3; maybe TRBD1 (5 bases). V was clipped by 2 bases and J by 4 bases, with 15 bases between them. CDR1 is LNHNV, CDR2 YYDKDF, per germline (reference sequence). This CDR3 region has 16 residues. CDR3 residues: CATSRPIGAYGNTIYF. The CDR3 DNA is TGTGCCACCAGCAGACCAATTGGGGCCTACGGAAACACCATATATTTT. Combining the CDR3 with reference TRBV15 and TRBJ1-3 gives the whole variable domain DAMVIQNPRYQVTQFGKPVTLSCSQTLNHNVMYWYQQKSSQAPKLLFHYYDKDFNNEADTPDNFQSRRPNTSFCFLDIRSPGLGDTAMYLCATSRPIGAYGNTIYFGEGSWLTVV.

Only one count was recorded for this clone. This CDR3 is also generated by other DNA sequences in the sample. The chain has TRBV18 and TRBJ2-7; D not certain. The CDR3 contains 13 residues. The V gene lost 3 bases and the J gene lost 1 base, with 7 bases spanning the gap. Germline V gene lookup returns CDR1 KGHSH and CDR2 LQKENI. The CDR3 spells CASSPRLSYEQYF. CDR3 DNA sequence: TGTGCCAGCTCACCGCGTCTGTCCTACGAGCAGTACTTC.

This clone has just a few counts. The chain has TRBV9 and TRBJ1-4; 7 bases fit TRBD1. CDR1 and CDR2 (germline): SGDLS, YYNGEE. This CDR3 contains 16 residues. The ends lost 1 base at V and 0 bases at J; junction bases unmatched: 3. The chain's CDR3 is CASSVRDSATNEKLFF. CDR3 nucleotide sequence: TGTGCCAGCAGCGTAAGGGACAGTGCAACTAATGAAAAACTGTTTTTT.

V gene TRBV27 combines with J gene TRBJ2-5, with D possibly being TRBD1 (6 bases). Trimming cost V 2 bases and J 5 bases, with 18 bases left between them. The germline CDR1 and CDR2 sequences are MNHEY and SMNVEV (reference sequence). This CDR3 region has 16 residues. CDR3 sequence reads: CASSLRMAGEWETQYF. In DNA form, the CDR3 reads TGTGCCAGCAGTTTAAGAATGGCAGGGGAGTGGGAGACCCAGTACTTC.

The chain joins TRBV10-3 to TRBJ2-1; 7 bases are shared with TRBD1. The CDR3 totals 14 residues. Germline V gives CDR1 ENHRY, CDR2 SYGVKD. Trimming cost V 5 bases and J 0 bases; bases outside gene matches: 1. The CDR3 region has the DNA TGTGCCATCAGTAGGGACAGCTCCTACAATGAGCAGTTCTTC. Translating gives CAISRDSSYNEQFF.

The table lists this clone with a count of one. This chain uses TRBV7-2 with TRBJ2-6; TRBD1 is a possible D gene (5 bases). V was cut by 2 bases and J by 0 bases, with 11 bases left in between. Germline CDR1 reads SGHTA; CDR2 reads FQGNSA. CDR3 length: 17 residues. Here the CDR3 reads CASSLWGPVSGANVLTF. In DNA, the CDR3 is TGTGCCAGCAGCTTATGGGGCCCGGTCTCTGGGGCCAACGTCCTGACTTTC.

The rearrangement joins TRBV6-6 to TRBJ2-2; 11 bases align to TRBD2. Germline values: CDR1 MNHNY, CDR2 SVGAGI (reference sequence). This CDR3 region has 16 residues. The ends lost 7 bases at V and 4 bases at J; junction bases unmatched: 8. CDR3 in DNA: TGTGCCAGCAACAAGGGTAGCGGGGGGGCCACCGGGGAGCTGTTTTTT. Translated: CASNKGSGGATGELFF.

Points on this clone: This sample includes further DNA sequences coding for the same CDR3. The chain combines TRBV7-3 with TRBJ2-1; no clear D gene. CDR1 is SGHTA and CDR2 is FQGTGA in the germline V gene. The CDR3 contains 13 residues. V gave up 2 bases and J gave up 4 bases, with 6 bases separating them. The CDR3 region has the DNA TGTGCCAGCAGCTTAGATACATACAATGAGCAGTTCTTC. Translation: CASSLDTYNEQFF.

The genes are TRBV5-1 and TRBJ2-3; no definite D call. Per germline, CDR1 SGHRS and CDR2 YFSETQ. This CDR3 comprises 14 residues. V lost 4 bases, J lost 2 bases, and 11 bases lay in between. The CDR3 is CASSLERITDTQYF. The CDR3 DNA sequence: TGCGCCAGCAGCCTGGAACGGATCACAGATACGCAGTATTTT. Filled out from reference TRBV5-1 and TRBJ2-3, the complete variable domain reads KAGVTQTPRYLIKTRGQQVTLSCSPISGHRSVSWYQQTPGQGLQFLFEYFSETQRNKGNFPGRFSGRQFSNSRSEMNVSTLELGDSALYLCASSLERITDTQYFGPGTRLTVL.

The CDR3 is CASSYATGQGYGYTF. The CDR3 DNA sequence: TGTGCCAGCAGTTACGCGACGGGACAGGGCTATGGCTACACCTTC. This chain links TRBV6-5 with TRBJ1-2; 9 positions match TRBD1. Per the germline V gene, CDR1 is MNHEY and CDR2 is SVGAGI. Trimming took 2 bases from V and 4 from J; bases not matched to a gene: 5. This CDR3 is built from 15 residues.

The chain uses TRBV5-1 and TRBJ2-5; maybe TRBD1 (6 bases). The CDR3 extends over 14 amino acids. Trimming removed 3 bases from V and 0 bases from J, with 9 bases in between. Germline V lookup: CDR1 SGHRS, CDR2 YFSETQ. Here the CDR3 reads CASSSTGHQETQYF. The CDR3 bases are TGCGCCAGCAGCTCCACAGGGCACCAAGAGACCCAGTACTTC.

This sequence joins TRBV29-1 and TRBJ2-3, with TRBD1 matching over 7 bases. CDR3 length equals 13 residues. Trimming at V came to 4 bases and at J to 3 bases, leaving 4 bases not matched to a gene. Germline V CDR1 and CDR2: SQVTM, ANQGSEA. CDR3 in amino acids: CSVVNRGTDTQYF. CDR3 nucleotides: TGCAGCGTTGTTAACAGGGGAACAGATACGCAGTATTTT.

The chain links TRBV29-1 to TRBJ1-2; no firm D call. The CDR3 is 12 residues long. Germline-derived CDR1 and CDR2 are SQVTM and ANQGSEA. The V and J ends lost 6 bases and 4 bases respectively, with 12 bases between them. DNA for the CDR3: TGCAGCGTGGGGTCGGAGCTCTATGGCTACACCTTC. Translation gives CSVGSELYGYTF.

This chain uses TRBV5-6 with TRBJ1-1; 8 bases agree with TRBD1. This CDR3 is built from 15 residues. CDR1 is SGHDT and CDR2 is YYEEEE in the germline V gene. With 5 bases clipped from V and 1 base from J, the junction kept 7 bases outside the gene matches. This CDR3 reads CASRLGDRRNTEAFF. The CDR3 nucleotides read TGTGCCAGCAGGCTGGGGGACAGGCGGAACACTGAAGCTTTCTTT.

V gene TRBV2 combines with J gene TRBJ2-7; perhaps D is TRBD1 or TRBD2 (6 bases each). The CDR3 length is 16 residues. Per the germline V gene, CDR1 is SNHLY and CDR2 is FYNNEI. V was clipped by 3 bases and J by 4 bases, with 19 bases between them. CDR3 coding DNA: TGTGCCAGCAGTGAGCCCGGGAGACAGGTTGTATACGAGCAGTACTTC. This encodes CASSEPGRQVVYEQYF.

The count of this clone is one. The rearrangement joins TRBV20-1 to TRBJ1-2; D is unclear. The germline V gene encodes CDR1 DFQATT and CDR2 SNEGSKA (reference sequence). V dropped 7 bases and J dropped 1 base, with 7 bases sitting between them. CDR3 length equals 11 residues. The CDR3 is CSGGDNYGYTF. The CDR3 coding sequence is TGCAGTGGGGGAGATAACTATGGCTACACCTTC.

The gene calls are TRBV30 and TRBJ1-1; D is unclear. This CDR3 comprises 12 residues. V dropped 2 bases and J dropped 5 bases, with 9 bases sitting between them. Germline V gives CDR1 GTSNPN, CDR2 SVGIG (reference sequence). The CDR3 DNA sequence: TGTGCCTGGAGTAGGGAAAAGACTGAAGCTTTCTTT. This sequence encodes CAWSREKTEAFF. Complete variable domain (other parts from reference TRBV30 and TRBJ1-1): SQTIHQWPATLVQPVGSPLSLECTVEGTSNPNLYWYRQAAGRGLQLLFYSVGIGQISSEVPQNLSASRPQDRQFILSSKKLLLSDSGFYLCAWSREKTEAFFGQGTRLTVV.

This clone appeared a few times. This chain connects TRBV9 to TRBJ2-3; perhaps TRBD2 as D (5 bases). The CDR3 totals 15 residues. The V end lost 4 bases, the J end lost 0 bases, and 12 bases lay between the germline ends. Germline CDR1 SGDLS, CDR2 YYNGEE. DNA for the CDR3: TGTGCCAGCAGCCCCCAGCGGAGCAGCACAGATACGCAGTATTTT. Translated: CASSPQRSSTDTQYF. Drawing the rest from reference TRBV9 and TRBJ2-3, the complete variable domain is DSGVTQTPKHLITATGQRVTLRCSPRSGDLSVYWYQQSLDQGLQFLIQYYNGEERAKGNILERFSAQQFPDLHSELNLSSLELGDSALYFCASSPQRSSTDTQYFGPGTRLTVL.

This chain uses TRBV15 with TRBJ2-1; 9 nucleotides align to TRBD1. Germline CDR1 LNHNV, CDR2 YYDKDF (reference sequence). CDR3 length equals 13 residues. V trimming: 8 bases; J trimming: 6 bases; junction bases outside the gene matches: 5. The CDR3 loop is CATSGQGINEQFF. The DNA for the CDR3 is TGTGCCACCTCGGGACAGGGAATCAATGAGCAGTTCTTC.